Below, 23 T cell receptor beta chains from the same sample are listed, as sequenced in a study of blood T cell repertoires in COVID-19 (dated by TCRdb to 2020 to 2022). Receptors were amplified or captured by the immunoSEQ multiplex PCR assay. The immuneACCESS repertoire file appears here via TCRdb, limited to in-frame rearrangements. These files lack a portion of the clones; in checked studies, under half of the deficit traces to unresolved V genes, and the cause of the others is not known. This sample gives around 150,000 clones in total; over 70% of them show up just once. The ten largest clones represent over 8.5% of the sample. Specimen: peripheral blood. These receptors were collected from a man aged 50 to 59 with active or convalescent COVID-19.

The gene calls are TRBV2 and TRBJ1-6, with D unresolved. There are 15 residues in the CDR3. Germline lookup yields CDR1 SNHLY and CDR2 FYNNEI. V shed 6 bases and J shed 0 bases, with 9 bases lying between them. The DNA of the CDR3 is TGTGCCAGCAGGCGGGAGTCCTCCTATAATTCACCCCTCCACTTT. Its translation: CASRRESSYNSPLHF.

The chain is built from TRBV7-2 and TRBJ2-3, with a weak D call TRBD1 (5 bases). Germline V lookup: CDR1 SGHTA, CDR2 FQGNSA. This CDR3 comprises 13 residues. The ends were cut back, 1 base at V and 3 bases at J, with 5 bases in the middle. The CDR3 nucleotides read TGTGCCAGCAGCTTAGACAGGACAGATACGCAGTATTTT. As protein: CASSLDRTDTQYF.

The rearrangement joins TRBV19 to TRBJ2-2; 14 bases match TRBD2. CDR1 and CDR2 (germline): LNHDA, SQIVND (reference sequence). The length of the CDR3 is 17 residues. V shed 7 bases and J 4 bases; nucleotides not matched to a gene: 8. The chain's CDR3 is CASTMGLAGAGTGELFF. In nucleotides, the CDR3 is TGTGCCAGTACCATGGGACTAGCGGGAGCAGGCACCGGGGAGCTGTTTTTT.

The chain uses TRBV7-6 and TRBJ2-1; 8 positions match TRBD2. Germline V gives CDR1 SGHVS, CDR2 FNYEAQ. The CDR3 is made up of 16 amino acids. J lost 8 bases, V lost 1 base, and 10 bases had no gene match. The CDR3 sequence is CASSLGQAGVTDEQFF. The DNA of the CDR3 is TGTGCCAGCAGCTTAGGCCAAGCGGGAGTAACCGATGAGCAGTTCTTC.

Written as DNA, the CDR3 is TGTGCCAGCAGCTTGGACGCGGGAGGCTACAATGAGCAGTTCTTC. It yields the protein CASSLDAGGYNEQFF. The chain employs TRBV5-4 and TRBJ2-1; 8 positions agree with TRBD2. The CDR3 has 15 amino acids. Trimming took 0 bases from V and 3 from J; bases not matched to a gene: 2. CDR1 and CDR2 from the germline V gene are SGHNT and YYREEE (reference sequence).

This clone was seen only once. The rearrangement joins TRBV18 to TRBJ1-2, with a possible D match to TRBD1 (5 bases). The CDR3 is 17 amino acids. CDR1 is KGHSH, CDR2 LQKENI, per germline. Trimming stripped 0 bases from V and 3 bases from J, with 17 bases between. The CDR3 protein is CASSPPPTGPSDYGYTF. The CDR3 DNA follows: TGTGCCAGCTCACCACCCCCCACAGGACCAAGTGACTATGGCTACACCTTC.

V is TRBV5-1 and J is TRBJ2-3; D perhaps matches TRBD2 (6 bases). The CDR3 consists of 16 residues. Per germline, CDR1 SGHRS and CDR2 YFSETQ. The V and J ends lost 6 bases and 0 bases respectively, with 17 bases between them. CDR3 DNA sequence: TGCGCCAGCACTCCTGATTTTGCGGGGAGCACAGATACGCAGTATTTT. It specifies CASTPDFAGSTDTQYF.

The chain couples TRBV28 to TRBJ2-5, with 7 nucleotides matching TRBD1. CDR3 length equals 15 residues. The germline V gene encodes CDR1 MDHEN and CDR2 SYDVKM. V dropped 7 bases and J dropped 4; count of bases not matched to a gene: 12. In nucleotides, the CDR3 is TGTGCCAGCACCTCTCAAACAGGGGCGGGAGAGACCCAGTACTTC. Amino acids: CASTSQTGAGETQYF.

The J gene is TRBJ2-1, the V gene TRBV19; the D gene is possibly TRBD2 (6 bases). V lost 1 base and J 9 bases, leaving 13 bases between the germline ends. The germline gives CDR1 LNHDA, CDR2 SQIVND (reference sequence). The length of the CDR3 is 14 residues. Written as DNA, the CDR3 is TGTGCCAGTAGTATAGCGGGAGCCGCTGGTGAGCAGTTCTTC. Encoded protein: CASSIAGAAGEQFF.

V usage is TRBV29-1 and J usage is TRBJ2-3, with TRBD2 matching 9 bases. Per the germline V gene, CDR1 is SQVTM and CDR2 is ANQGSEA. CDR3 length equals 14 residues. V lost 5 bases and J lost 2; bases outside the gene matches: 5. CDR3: CSVSSGRPTDTQYF. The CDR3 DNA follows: TGCAGCGTTTCCAGCGGGAGGCCCACAGATACGCAGTATTTT.

The CDR3 region has the DNA TGTGCCACCAGTGAAACCGGGACAGGGAATGAGCAGTTCTTC. This encodes CATSETGTGNEQFF. The chain has TRBV24-1 and TRBJ2-1, with 9 bases that match TRBD1. Germline-derived CDR1 and CDR2 are KGHDR and SFDVKD. CDR3 length equals 14 residues. J lost 7 bases, V lost 4 bases, and 4 bases had no gene match.

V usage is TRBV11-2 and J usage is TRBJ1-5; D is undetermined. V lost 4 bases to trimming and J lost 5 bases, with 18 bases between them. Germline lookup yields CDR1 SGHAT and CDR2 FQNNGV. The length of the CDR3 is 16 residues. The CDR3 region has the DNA TGTGCCAGCAGCTACGGACTCCCCGGAGTGGATCAGCCCCAGCATTTT. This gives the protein CASSYGLPGVDQPQHF.

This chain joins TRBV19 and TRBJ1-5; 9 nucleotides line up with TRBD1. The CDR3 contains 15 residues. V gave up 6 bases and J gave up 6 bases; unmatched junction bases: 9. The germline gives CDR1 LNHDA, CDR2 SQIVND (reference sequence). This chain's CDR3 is CASRDTGGGVQPQHF. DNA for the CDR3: TGTGCCAGTAGGGACACAGGGGGCGGAGTTCAGCCCCAGCATTTT.

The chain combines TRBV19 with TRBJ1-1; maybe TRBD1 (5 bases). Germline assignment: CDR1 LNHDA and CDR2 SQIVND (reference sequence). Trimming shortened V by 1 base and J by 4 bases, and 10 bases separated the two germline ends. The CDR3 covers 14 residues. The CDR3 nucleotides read TGTGCCAGTAGTATAGGATCAAGGGGCACTGAAGCTTTCTTT. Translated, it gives CASSIGSRGTEAFF.

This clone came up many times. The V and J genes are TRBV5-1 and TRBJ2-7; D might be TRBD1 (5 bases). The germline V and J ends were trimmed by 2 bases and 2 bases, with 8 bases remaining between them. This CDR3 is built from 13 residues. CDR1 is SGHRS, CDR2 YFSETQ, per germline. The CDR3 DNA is TGCGCCAGCAGCTTAAGACAGACCTACGAGCAGTACTTC. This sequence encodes CASSLRQTYEQYF.

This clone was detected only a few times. The CDR3 coding sequence is TGTGCCAGCCGGGACAGGGAAGAGTTGGCTTCACCCCTCCACTTT. It encodes CASRDREELASPLHF. The chain couples TRBV28 to TRBJ1-6; 9 bases are a match to TRBD1. The CDR3 has 15 residues. Germline-derived CDR1 and CDR2 are MDHEN and SYDVKM. V trimming: 8 bases; J trimming: 9 bases; junction bases outside the gene matches: 11.

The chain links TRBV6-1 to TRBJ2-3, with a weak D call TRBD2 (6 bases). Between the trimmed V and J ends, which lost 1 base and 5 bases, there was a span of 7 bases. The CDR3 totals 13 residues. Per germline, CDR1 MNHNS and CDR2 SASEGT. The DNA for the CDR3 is TGTGCCAGCAGTGAAGTAGCGGAAGATACGCAGTATTTT. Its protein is CASSEVAEDTQYF.

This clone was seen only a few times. CDR3 amino acids: CAWSGAGGPGANEKLFF. In nucleotides, the CDR3 is TGTGCCTGGAGTGGGGCAGGTGGGCCCGGGGCTAATGAAAAACTGTTTTTT. The chain employs TRBV30 and TRBJ1-4, with D hard to call. CDR3 length equals 17 residues. Per the germline V gene, CDR1 is GTSNPN and CDR2 is SVGIG (reference sequence). V was cut by 1 base and J by 3 bases, with 18 bases left in between.

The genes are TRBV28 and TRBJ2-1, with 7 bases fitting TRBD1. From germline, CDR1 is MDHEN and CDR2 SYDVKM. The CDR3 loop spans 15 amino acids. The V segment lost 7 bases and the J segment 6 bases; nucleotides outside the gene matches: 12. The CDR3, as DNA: TGTGCCAGCATCTTACAGGGGCGAGTTTTCAATGAGCAGTTCTTC. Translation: CASILQGRVFNEQFF.

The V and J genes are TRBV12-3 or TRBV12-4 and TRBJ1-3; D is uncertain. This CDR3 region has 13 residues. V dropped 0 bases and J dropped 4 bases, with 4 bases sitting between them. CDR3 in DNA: TGTGCCAGCAGTTTAGCGACAGGAAACACCATATATTTT. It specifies CASSLATGNTIYF.

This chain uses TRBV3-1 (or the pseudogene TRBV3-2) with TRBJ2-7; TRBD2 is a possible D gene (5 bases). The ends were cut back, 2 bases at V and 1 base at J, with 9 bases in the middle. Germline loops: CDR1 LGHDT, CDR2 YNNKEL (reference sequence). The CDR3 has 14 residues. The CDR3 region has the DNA TGTGCCAGCAGCCAAAGAGGGCAGTCCTACGAGCAGTACTTC. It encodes CASSQRGQSYEQYF.

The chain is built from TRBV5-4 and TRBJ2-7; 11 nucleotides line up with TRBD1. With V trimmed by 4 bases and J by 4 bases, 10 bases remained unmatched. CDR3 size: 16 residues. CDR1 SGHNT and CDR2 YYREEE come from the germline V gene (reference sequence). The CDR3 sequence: CASSPGQGVFGYEQYF. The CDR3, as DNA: TGTGCCAGCAGCCCGGGACAGGGGGTTTTTGGTTACGAGCAGTACTTC.

The CDR3 nucleotides are TGTGCCAGCGCCTTCCGCGGGGCCTACAATGAGCAGTTCTTC. Residues: CASAFRGAYNEQFF. This chain connects TRBV3-1 (or the pseudogene TRBV3-2) to TRBJ2-1, with D possibly matching TRBD2 (6 bases). Per germline, CDR1 LGHDT and CDR2 YNNKEL (reference sequence). The CDR3 is made up of 14 amino acids. Trimming left V 8 bases short and J 2 bases short, with 13 bases between.